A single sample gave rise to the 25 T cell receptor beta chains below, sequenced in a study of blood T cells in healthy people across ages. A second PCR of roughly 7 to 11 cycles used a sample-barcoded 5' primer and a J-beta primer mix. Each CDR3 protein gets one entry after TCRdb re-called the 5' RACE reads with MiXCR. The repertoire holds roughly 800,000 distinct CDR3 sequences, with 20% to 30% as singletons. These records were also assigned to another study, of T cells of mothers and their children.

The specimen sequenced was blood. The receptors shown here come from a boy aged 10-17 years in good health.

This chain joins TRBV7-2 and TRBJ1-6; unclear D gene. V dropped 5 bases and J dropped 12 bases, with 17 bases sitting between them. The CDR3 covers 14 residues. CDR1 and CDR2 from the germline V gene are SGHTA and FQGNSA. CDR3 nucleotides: TGTGCCAGCAGCCCAGGAGCCTGGGTAGAACCCCTCCACTTT. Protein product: CASSPGAWVEPLHF.

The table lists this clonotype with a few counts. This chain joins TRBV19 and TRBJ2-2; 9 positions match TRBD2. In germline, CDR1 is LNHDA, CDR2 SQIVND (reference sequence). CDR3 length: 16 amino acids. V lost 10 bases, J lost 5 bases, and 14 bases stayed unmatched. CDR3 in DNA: TGTGCCACCACGGCTGGCGGGGGGGCCTTTACCGGGGAGCTGTTTTTT. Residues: CATTAGGGAFTGELFF.

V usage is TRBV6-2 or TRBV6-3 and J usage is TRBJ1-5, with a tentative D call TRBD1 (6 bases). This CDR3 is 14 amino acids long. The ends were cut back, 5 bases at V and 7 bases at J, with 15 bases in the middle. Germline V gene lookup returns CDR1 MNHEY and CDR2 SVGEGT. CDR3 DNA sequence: TGTGCCAGCAGTGCCCTCGGGGGCTTCCAGCCCCAGCATTTT. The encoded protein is CASSALGGFQPQHF.

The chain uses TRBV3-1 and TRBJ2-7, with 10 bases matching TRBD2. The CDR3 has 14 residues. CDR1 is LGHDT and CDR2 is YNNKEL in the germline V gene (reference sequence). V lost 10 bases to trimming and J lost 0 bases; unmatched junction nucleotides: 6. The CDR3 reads CATRASGSSYEQYF. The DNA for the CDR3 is TGTGCCACAAGAGCTAGCGGGAGCTCCTACGAGCAGTACTTC.

The CDR3 DNA is TGTGCCAGCAGCAGCCGACAGGGACTAATCTATGGCTACACCTTC. Its translation is CASSSRQGLIYGYTF. This sequence joins TRBV11-1 and TRBJ1-2, with TRBD1 matching over 7 bases. The length of the CDR3 is 15 residues. The V gene's germline CDR1 is SGHAT and CDR2 FQDESV (reference sequence). V was clipped by 5 bases and J by 4 bases; unmatched bases: 10.

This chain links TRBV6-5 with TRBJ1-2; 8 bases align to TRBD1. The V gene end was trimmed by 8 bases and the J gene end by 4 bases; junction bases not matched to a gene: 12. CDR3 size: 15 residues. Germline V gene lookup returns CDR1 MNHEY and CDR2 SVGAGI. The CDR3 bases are TGTGCCAGCGGAGACGCAGGGGGCGCCATCTATGGCTACACCTTC. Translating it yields CASGDAGGAIYGYTF.

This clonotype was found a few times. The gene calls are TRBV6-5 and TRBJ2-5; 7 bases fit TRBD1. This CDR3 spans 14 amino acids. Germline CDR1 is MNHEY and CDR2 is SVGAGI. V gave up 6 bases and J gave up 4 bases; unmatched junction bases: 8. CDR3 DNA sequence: TGTGCCAGCAGAGACGGAAGGGGGCGAGAGACCCAGTACTTC. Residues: CASRDGRGRETQYF.

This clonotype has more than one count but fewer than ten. CDR3 loop: CASTEGSYQETQYF. The DNA of the CDR3 is TGTGCCAGCACCGAAGGATCGTACCAAGAGACCCAGTACTTC. This chain links TRBV2 with TRBJ2-5, with D uncertain. CDR1 is SNHLY and CDR2 is FYNNEI in the germline V gene. The CDR3 sequence is 14 residues long. V lost 7 bases, J lost 0 bases, and 12 bases lay in between.

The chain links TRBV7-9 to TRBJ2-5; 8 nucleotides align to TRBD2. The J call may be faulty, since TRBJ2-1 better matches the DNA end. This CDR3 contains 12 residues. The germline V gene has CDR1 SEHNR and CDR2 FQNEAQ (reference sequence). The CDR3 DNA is TGTGCCAGCAGCCCCAGCGGGAGCGGGCAGTTCTTC. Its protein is CASSPSGSGQFF.

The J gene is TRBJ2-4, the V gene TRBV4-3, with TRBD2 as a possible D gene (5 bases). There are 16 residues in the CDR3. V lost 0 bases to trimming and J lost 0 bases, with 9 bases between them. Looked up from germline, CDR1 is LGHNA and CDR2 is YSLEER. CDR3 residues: CASSQEEGLAKNIQYF. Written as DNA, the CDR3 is TGCGCCAGCAGCCAAGAAGAGGGCCTAGCCAAAAACATTCAGTACTTC.

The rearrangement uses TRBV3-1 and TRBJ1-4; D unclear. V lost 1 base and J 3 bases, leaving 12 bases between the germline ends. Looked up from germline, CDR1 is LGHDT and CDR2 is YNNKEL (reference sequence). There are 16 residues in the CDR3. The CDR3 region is CASSQGSNYPNEKLFF. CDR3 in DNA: TGTGCCAGCAGCCAAGGGTCGAACTACCCTAATGAAAAACTGTTTTTT.

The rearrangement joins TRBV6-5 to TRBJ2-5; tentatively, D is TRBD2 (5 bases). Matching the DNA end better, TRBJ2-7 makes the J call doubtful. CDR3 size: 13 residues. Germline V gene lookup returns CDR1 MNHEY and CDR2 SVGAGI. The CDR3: CASTETNSYEQYF. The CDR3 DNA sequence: TGTGCCAGCACCGAGACTAATTCCTACGAGCAGTACTTC.

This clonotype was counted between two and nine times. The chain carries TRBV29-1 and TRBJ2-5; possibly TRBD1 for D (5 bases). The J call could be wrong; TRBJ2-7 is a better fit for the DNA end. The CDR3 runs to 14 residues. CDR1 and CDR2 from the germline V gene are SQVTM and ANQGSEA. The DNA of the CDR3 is TGCAGCGTTGAAGATCAAGCAGGGTCCCACGAGCAGTACTTC. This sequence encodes CSVEDQAGSHEQYF.

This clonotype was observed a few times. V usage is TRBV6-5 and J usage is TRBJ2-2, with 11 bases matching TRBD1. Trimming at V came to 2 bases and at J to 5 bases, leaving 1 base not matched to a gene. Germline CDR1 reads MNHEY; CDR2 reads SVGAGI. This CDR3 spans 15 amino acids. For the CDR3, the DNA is TGTGCCAGCAGTTACCGGGACAGGGGGACCGGGGAGCTGTTTTTT. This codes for CASSYRDRGTGELFF.

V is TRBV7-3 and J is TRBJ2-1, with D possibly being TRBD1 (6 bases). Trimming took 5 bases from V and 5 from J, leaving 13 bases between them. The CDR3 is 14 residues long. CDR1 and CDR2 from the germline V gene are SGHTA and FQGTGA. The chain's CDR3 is CASSRLDRDNEQFF. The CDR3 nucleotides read TGTGCCAGCAGCCGACTGGACAGAGACAATGAGCAGTTCTTC.

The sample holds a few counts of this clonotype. DNA for the CDR3: TGCAGTGCAGAGCAGGGGTTCAATGAGCAGTTCTTC. It codes for CSAEQGFNEQFF. V usage is TRBV20-1 and J usage is TRBJ2-5; TRBD1 is a possible D gene (6 bases). Near its end, the DNA agrees better with TRBJ2-1, so the J call may be wrong. The CDR3 sequence is 12 residues long. Germline loops: CDR1 DFQATT, CDR2 SNEGSKA (reference sequence).

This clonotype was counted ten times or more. The CDR3 loop is CASSTGTGNEKLFF. The CDR3 region has the DNA TGTGCCAGCAGCACAGGGACAGGGAATGAAAAACTGTTTTTT. The J gene is TRBJ1-4, the V gene TRBV7-9; 9 positions match TRBD1. The CDR3 has 14 amino acids. J gave up 5 bases and V 5 bases, and 3 bases lay outside the gene matches. Germline-derived CDR1 and CDR2 are SEHNR and FQNEAQ (reference sequence).

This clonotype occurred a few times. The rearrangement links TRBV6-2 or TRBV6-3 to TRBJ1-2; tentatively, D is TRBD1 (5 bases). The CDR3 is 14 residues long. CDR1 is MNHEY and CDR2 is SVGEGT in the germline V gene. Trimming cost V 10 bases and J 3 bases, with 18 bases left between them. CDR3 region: CATSRDLDDYGYTF. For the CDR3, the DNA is TGTGCCACCTCCAGGGACCTGGACGACTATGGCTACACCTTC.

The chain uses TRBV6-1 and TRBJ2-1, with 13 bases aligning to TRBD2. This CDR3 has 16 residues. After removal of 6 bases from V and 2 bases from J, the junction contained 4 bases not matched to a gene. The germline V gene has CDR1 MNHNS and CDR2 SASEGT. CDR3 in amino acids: CASSGGLAGPYNEQFF. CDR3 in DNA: TGTGCCAGCAGCGGGGGACTAGCGGGGCCCTACAATGAGCAGTTCTTC.

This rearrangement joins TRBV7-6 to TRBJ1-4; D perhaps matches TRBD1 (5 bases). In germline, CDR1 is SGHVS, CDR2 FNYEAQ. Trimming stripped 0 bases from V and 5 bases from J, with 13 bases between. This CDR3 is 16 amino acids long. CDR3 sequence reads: CASSLAMMAGNEKLFF. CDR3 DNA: TGTGCCAGCAGCTTAGCGATGATGGCAGGGAATGAAAAACTGTTTTTT.

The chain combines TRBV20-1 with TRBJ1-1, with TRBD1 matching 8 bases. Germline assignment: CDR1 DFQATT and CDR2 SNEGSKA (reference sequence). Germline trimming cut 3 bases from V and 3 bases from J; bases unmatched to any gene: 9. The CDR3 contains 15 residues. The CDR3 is CSARDRVMWDTEAFF. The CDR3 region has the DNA TGCAGTGCTAGGGACAGGGTAATGTGGGACACTGAAGCTTTCTTT.

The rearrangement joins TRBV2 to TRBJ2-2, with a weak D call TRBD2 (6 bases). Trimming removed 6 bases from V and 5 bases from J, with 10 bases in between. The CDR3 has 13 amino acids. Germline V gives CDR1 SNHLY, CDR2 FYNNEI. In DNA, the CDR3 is TGTGCCAGCAGAGCCGGGAGTACCGGGGAGCTGTTTTTT. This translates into CASRAGSTGELFF.

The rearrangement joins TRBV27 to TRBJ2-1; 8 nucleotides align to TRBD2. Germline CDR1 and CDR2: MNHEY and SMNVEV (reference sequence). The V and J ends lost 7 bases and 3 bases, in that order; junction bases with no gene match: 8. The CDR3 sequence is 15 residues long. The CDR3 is CASTPWAGGYNEQFF. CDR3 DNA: TGTGCCAGCACCCCTTGGGCGGGGGGCTACAATGAGCAGTTCTTC.

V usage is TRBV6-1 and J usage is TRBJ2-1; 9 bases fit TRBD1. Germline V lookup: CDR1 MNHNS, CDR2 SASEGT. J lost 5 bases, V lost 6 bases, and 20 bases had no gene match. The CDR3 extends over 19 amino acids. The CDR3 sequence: CASRPGQGYTLDPNNEQFF. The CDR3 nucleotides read TGTGCCAGCAGACCCGGACAGGGGTATACCTTGGACCCGAACAATGAGCAGTTCTTC.

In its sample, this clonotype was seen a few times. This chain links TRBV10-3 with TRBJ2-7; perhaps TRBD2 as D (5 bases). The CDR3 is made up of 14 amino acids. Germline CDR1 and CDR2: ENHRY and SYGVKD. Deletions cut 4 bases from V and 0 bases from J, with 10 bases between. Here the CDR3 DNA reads TGTGCCATCAGTGGGTTGGGGAGCTCCTACGAGCAGTACTTC. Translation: CAISGLGSSYEQYF.